These 10 T cell receptor beta chains came from one sample sequenced in a study of blood T cell repertoires in COVID-19. The table came from immunoSEQ multiplex PCR; TCRdb's copy has only in-frame clones and leaves some out. The sample includes about 210,000 clones, about 83% seen only once; the top ten take approximately 6.2%. The source material was peripheral blood. All receptors come from a man aged 55 to 70 who had recovered from COVID-19.

This clone was detected a few times. The genes are TRBV6-5 and TRBJ1-4; a weak D match, TRBD1 (6 bases). Germline assignment: CDR1 MNHEY and CDR2 SVGAGI. Trimming removed 6 bases from V and 8 bases from J, with 16 bases in between. The CDR3 totals 14 residues. The DNA for the CDR3 is TGTGCCAGCAGGGGAACAACAGGGTCCGAAAAACTGTTTTTT. Translating gives CASRGTTGSEKLFF.

V usage is TRBV7-9 and J usage is TRBJ2-7; D may be TRBD1 (6 bases). Germline assignment: CDR1 SEHNR and CDR2 FQNEAQ (reference sequence). The CDR3 has 13 residues. The V gene lost 5 bases and the J gene lost 6 bases, with 14 bases spanning the gap. The CDR3 region is CASSASTGTEQYF. The CDR3 region has the DNA TGTGCCAGCAGCGCCTCGACAGGAACCGAGCAGTACTTC.

This chain uses TRBV6-1 with TRBJ2-7; 9 bases are shared with TRBD2. Germline V gene sequence: CDR1 MNHNS, CDR2 SASEGT. Trimming cost V 4 bases and J 5 bases; bases outside gene matches: 9. The CDR3 sequence is 15 residues long. The CDR3 DNA sequence: TGTGCCAGCAGTGTAGCTTGGCGGGAGGGCCACGAGCAGTACTTC. It specifies CASSVAWREGHEQYF.

This clone was detected once. V gene TRBV18 combines with J gene TRBJ1-6, with TRBD1 as a possible D gene (6 bases). Deletions cut 3 bases from V and 7 bases from J, with 13 bases between. CDR3 length: 15 amino acids. The germline gives CDR1 KGHSH, CDR2 LQKENI. The CDR3 loop is CASSPSGARNSPLHF. As DNA, the CDR3 is TGTGCCAGCTCACCTTCAGGGGCGCGCAATTCACCCCTCCACTTT.

This clone was observed a handful of times. The chain links TRBV9 to TRBJ1-5; D is unclear. The CDR3 totals 14 residues. Trimming left V 3 bases short and J 3 bases short, with 10 bases between. CDR1 is SGDLS and CDR2 is YYNGEE in the germline V gene. CDR3 residues: CASSADISNQPQHF. CDR3 sequence (DNA): TGTGCCAGCAGCGCTGACATCTCCAATCAGCCCCAGCATTTT.

The chain is built from TRBV7-3 and TRBJ2-1; 9 nucleotides match TRBD2. Germline V lookup: CDR1 SGHTA, CDR2 FQGTGA. The CDR3 consists of 15 residues. V shed 7 bases and J 9 bases; nucleotides not matched to a gene: 13. CDR3 nucleotides: TGTGCCAGCAACCCGGGACTAGCTTTTAGGGGTGAGCAGTTCTTC. Translating gives CASNPGLAFRGEQFF.

The chain links TRBV6-2 or TRBV6-3 to TRBJ1-2; no clear D gene. Germline loops: CDR1 MNHEY, CDR2 SVGEGT. This CDR3 is 12 amino acids long. Deletions cut 0 bases from V and 12 bases from J, with 11 bases between. The CDR3 bases are TGTGCCAGCAGTTACTCGGAGGCGATCCACACCTTC. Translating gives CASSYSEAIHTF.

The sample holds one count of this clone. The chain combines TRBV4-1 with TRBJ2-2, with TRBD2 matching 9 bases. With V trimmed by 6 bases and J by 4 bases, 15 bases remained unmatched. This CDR3 is 18 amino acids long. Germline V gene lookup returns CDR1 MGHRA and CDR2 YSYEKL. The CDR3 DNA sequence: TGCGCCAGCAGTGTTCGGCCGGGCGGGGGGGCAGGCACCGGGGAGCTGTTTTTT. Encoded protein: CASSVRPGGGAGTGELFF.

This clone was seen a single time. The chain combines TRBV2 with TRBJ1-5, with D perhaps matching TRBD1 (6 bases). Germline V gene data show CDR1 as SNHLY and CDR2 as FYNNEI. The CDR3 has 12 residues. V dropped 5 bases and J dropped 15 bases, with 17 bases sitting between them. The CDR3 DNA sequence: TGTGCCAGCAGTAAGAGTCAACAGGGTTGGCATTTT. Translated, it gives CASSKSQQGWHF.

The gene calls are TRBV5-4 and TRBJ1-3; D is unclear. The germline gives CDR1 SGHNT, CDR2 YYREEE (reference sequence). This CDR3 region has 16 residues. The ends were cut back, 0 bases at V and 4 bases at J, with 14 bases in the middle. The CDR3 region is CASSLARGFGGNTIYF. CDR3 nucleotides: TGTGCCAGCAGCTTGGCCAGAGGGTTCGGAGGAAACACCATATATTTT.